These 5 T cell receptor beta chains were sequenced from one sample in a study of T-cell reconstitution after alpha-beta-depleted transplantation in children. Overall study results and limits: A year post-transplant, T-cell counts and diversity derived mostly from newly produced T cells.

The TCRbeta library was prepared with unique molecular identifiers. TCRdb reprocessed the PCR reads via MiXCR and lists one record per CDR3 protein. The sample has about 300,000 distinct CDR3 sequences, 6.5% to 9% seen once. These receptors are not linked to any known antigen. The sequenced sample was peripheral blood, obtained 360 days after TCRalphabeta/CD19-depleted stem cell transplant. These receptors all come from a female patient between 2 and 15 years old who had a stem cell transplant for Fanconi anemia, so the T cells may come from the graft donor.

This clonotype was recorded many times. V and J are TRBV6-2 or TRBV6-3 and TRBJ2-3, with D unresolved. Germline CDR1 reads MNHEY; CDR2 reads SVGEGT. The ends were cut back, 5 bases at V and 0 bases at J, with 30 bases in the middle. This CDR3 spans 21 amino acids. CDR3 in DNA: TGTGCCAGCAGTCTCTCCGTTTTGTGGCAGATCCCCACCCTTAGCACAGATACGCAGTATTTT. Translated: CASSLSVLWQIPTLSTDTQYF.

This clonotype has ten or more counts. The rearrangement uses TRBV6-5 and TRBJ2-3, with D unresolved. The CDR3 covers 12 residues. Per the germline V gene, CDR1 is MNHEY and CDR2 is SVGAGI. Trimming took off 4 bases at V and 2 bases at J, with 4 bases between the two ends. The CDR3 sequence: CASSSTTDTQYF. The CDR3 nucleotides read TGTGCCAGCAGTTCAACCACAGATACGCAGTATTTT.

This clonotype was seen at least ten times. The rearrangement uses TRBV7-7 and TRBJ2-2; D not resolved. From germline, CDR1 is SSHAT and CDR2 FNYEAQ (reference sequence). This CDR3 has 16 amino acids. Trimming took 4 bases from V and 4 from J, leaving 16 bases between them. The CDR3, as DNA: TGTGCCAGCAGCTCCTCCGGGCCCCTATTCACCGGGGAGCTGTTTTTT. Its protein is CASSSSGPLFTGELFF.

This chain connects TRBV27 to TRBJ2-2, with 8 bases fitting TRBD2. The V gene end was trimmed by 6 bases and the J gene end by 2 bases; junction bases not matched to a gene: 5. CDR1 and CDR2 from the germline V gene are MNHEY and SMNVEV (reference sequence). The CDR3 is 15 residues long. The CDR3 sequence: CASRLSGANTGELFF. Here the CDR3 DNA reads TGTGCCAGCAGGCTTAGCGGGGCAAACACCGGGGAGCTGTTTTTT.

This clonotype was counted ten times or more. The junction does not match germline at one end; this may be a read error. The V gene is TRBV7-7, the J gene TRBJ2-7; the D gene could be TRBD1 or TRBD2 (7 bases each). This CDR3 contains 14 residues. Germline V CDR1 and CDR2: SSHAT, FNYEAQ (reference sequence). CDR3 loop: CASSLDQGGDEQYF. Here the CDR3 DNA reads TGTGCTAGCAGCTTAGACCAGGGGGGGGACGAGCAGTACTTC.